The clone carrying this T cell receptor (beta chain) was detected many times. Antigen specificity is unknown. These data belong to a study of regulatory T cells in long-lasting Graves disease. Germline V gene sequence: CDR1 MNHNS, CDR2 SASEGT. CDR3 length equals 12 residues. Trimming removed 5 bases from V and 8 bases from J, with 10 bases in between. The authors built TCR beta libraries using iRepertoire HTBI primers and Arm-PCR of CDR3 regions. Each CDR3 protein is one row after TCRdb ran MiXCR on the multiplex PCR reads. Among 250,000 to 300,000 distinct CDR3 sequences listed, roughly 18% were seen once. Time point described: newly diagnosed GD, antithyroid drugs for less than 3 months. The TCR library was made from RNA that had been extracted from PBMCs in TRIzol. Findings and limits, study-wide: Public clonotype sharing was higher in persistent than newly diagnosed patients.

Separately, the same data were catalogued under a study of T cells in Graves' hyperthyroidism and ophthalmopathy.

The sample here was peripheral blood mononuclear cells (PBMCs), taken at new diagnosis, from a patient treated with antithyroid drugs. The J gene is TRBJ1-5, the V gene TRBV6-1; D is uncertain. This clonotype originated in a woman aged 25 to 39 with Graves disease. The CDR3 DNA follows: TGTGCCAGCAGTCAAAGCGTAGAGCCCCAGCATTTT. Translation gives CASSQSVEPQHF.